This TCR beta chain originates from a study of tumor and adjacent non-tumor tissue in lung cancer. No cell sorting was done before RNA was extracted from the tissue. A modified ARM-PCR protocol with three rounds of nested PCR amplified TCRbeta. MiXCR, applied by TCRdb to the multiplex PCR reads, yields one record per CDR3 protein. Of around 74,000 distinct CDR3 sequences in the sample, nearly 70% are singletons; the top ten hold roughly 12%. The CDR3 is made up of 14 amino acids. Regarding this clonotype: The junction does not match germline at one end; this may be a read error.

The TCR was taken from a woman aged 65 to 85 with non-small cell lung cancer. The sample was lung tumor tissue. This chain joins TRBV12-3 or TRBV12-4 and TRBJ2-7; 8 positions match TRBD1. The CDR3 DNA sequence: TGTACCAGCAAACCAACGGACAGGGCTTACGAGCAGTGCTTC. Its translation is CTSKPTDRAYEQCF.